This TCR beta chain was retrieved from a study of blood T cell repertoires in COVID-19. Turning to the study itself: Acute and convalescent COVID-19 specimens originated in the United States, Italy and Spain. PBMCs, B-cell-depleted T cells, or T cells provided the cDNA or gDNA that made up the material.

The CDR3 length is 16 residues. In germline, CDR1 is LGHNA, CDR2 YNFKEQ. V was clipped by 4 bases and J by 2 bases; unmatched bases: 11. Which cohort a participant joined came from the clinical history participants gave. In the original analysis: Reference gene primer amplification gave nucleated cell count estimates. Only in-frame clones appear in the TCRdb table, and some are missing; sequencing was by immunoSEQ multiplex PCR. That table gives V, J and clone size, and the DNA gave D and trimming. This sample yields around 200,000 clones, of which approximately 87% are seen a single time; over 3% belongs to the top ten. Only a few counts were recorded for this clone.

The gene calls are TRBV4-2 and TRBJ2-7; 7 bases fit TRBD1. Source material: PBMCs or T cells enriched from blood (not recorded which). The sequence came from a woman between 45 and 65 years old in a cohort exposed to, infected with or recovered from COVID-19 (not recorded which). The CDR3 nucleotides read TGTGCCAGCAGCCGACGTGGGACAGAGTTTCCCTACGAGCAGTACTTC. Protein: CASSRRGTEFPYEQYF.